These 18 T cell receptor beta chains came from one sample sequenced in a study of blood T cell repertoires in COVID-19. Clones were sequenced by immunoSEQ multiplex PCR, and TCRdb holds only the in-frame ones, with some missing. The table has 150,000 to 180,000 clones, around 80% seen once. Sequenced sample: peripheral blood. Receptors were obtained from a woman between 50 and 59 years old with acute or convalescent COVID-19.

This clone has just a few counts. The J gene is TRBJ2-7, the V gene TRBV2, with D perhaps matching TRBD2 (6 bases). The CDR3 extends over 14 amino acids. The V end lost 8 bases, the J end lost 4 bases, and 18 bases lay between the germline ends. Germline V gene lookup returns CDR1 SNHLY and CDR2 FYNNEI. The CDR3 protein is CASARFSGGYEQYF. CDR3 sequence (DNA): TGTGCCAGCGCCCGTTTTAGCGGAGGGTACGAGCAGTACTTC.

The chain employs TRBV18 and TRBJ2-5, with 9 bases identical to TRBD2. The CDR3 has 15 residues. The V gene's germline CDR1 is KGHSH and CDR2 LQKENI. V lost 0 bases and J lost 4; bases outside the gene matches: 3. CDR3 sequence reads: CASSPPGSGGETQYF. DNA for the CDR3: TGTGCCAGCTCACCACCGGGTAGCGGGGGAGAGACCCAGTACTTC.

There are a few counts of this clone. The rearrangement uses TRBV29-1 and TRBJ1-1, with TRBD1 as a possible D gene (5 bases). This CDR3 region has 13 residues. V was trimmed by 5 bases and J by 3 bases, leaving 13 bases between them. Germline values: CDR1 SQVTM, CDR2 ANQGSEA. The CDR3 DNA is TGCAGCGTTACGACAGTATGGGACACTGAAGCTTTCTTT. It specifies CSVTTVWDTEAFF.

The V gene is TRBV4-2, the J gene TRBJ2-7, with no clear D. Trimming shortened V by 0 bases and J by 6 bases, and 12 bases separated the two germline ends. Looked up from germline, CDR1 is LGHNA and CDR2 is YNFKEQ. The CDR3 spans 14 residues. The chain's CDR3 is CASSQELAPREQYF. The DNA of the CDR3 is TGTGCCAGCAGCCAAGAGTTGGCCCCCCGCGAGCAGTACTTC.

The rearrangement uses TRBV28 and TRBJ1-2, with 7 bases lining up with TRBD1. The junction had 8 bases not matched to a gene; V was cut back by 6 bases and J by 4 bases. CDR3 size: 14 residues. Per the germline V gene, CDR1 is MDHEN and CDR2 is SYDVKM. The CDR3 protein is CASRPTGESYGYTF. CDR3 sequence (DNA): TGTGCCAGCAGACCCACAGGGGAGAGCTATGGCTACACCTTC.

This chain links TRBV7-3 with TRBJ2-1; D not resolved. The CDR3 consists of 15 residues. In germline, CDR1 is SGHTA, CDR2 FQGTGA. Between the trimmed V and J ends, which lost 3 bases and 0 bases, there was a span of 9 bases. The CDR3 DNA reads as TGTGCCAGCAGCTTCCGGCTAGGCTCCTACAATGAGCAGTTCTTC. This sequence encodes CASSFRLGSYNEQFF.

The chain uses TRBV5-4 and TRBJ2-2, with 13 bases identical to TRBD2. This CDR3 has 16 residues. The germline V gene encodes CDR1 SGHNT and CDR2 YYREEE (reference sequence). J was trimmed by 6 bases and V by 1 base; bases with no gene match: 3. Written as DNA, the CDR3 is TGTGCCAGCAGCTTGAGAGGGACTAGCGGGGCCGGGGAGCTGTTTTTT. As protein: CASSLRGTSGAGELFF.

The rearrangement uses TRBV2 and TRBJ2-4; TRBD2 matches 12 bases. The CDR3 is made up of 19 amino acids. Germline CDR1 reads SNHLY; CDR2 reads FYNNEI. V lost 8 bases and J lost 5; bases outside the gene matches: 19. The CDR3: CASVGSRTSGIISQNIQYF. CDR3 DNA sequence: TGTGCCAGCGTAGGTAGCAGGACTAGCGGGATAATTAGCCAAAACATTCAGTACTTC.

The chain couples TRBV9 to TRBJ2-5; 7 bases match TRBD2. Unmatched junction bases numbered 3, after V lost 0 bases and J lost 1 base. Per germline, CDR1 SGDLS and CDR2 YYNGEE. The CDR3 covers 15 residues. In DNA, the CDR3 is TGTGCCAGCAGCGTAGCTCCGGGGGGCCAAGAGACCCAGTACTTC. It specifies CASSVAPGGQETQYF.

The chain combines TRBV4-3 with TRBJ2-5, with 8 nucleotides matching TRBD2. The CDR3 runs 17 residues. CDR1 is LGHNA, CDR2 YSLEER, per germline. The J segment lost 4 bases and the V segment lost 1 base, leaving 11 bases of the junction unmatched. CDR3 loop: CASSQGFLAGGRETQYF. The CDR3 nucleotides read TGCGCCAGCAGCCAAGGGTTTCTAGCGGGCGGTAGAGAGACCCAGTACTTC.

The chain couples TRBV7-9 to TRBJ1-1; 8 nucleotides align to TRBD1. J gave up 6 bases and V 4 bases, and 1 base lay outside the gene matches. From germline, CDR1 is SEHNR and CDR2 FQNEAQ (reference sequence). The CDR3 contains 12 residues. CDR3 region: CASSSQGAEAFF. CDR3 in DNA: TGTGCCAGCAGCTCACAGGGGGCTGAAGCTTTCTTT. The variable domain in full, with the rest retrieved from reference TRBV7-9 and TRBJ1-1, is DTGVSQNPRHKITKRGQNVTFRCDPISEHNRLYWYRQTLGQGPEFLTYFQNEAQLEKSRLLSDRFSAERPKGSFSTLEIQRTEQGDSAMYLCASSSQGAEAFFGQGTRLTVV.

The chain joins TRBV29-1 to TRBJ2-7; tentative D call: TRBD1 (6 bases). Germline assignment: CDR1 SQVTM and CDR2 ANQGSEA. CDR3 length: 12 residues. The V end was cut by 2 bases, the J end by 3 bases, with 8 bases between. The CDR3 DNA is TGCAGCGTTGAAAGGGACAACTACGAGCAGTACTTC. Amino acid sequence: CSVERDNYEQYF.

This clone occurred once. The J gene is TRBJ2-1, the V gene TRBV6-5; TRBD2 matches at 7 bases. Germline V gives CDR1 MNHEY, CDR2 SVGAGI. The ends lost 5 bases at V and 8 bases at J; junction bases unmatched: 6. The CDR3 has 13 residues. The CDR3 protein is CASSTPTSHEQFF. CDR3 bases: TGTGCCAGCAGTACCCCGACTAGCCATGAGCAGTTCTTC.

This clone was counted once. The chain links TRBV18 to TRBJ2-4, with 15 bases matching TRBD2. Germline V CDR1 and CDR2: KGHSH, LQKENI. The CDR3 sequence is 18 residues long. The trim removed 1 base at V and 1 base at J, leaving 2 bases unmatched. Written as DNA, the CDR3 is TGTGCCAGCTCACCACGGACTAGCGGGGGGGCCGCCAAAAACATTCAGTACTTC. It is translated as CASSPRTSGGAAKNIQYF.

This clone was detected once. The rearrangement joins TRBV7-9 to TRBJ2-1, with 11 nucleotides matching TRBD2. CDR1 is SEHNR, CDR2 FQNEAQ, per germline (reference sequence). This CDR3 contains 17 residues. V shed 1 base, J shed 7 bases, and the junction held 9 bases outside the gene matches. Written as DNA, the CDR3 is TGTGCCAGCAGCTTAGGACTGATAGCGGGAGGGGAGAATGAGCAGTTCTTC. This translates into CASSLGLIAGGENEQFF.

The chain is built from TRBV30 and TRBJ1-2; D perhaps matches TRBD1 (6 bases). Germline V gene sequence: CDR1 GTSNPN, CDR2 SVGIG (reference sequence). The CDR3 consists of 15 residues. With 6 bases removed from V and 7 bases from J, the gap between germline ends came to 24 bases. In DNA, the CDR3 is TGTGCCTGCCAGGGGAGGGCAGGGAACTTCGGTGGCTACACCTTC. Translated, it gives CACQGRAGNFGGYTF.

The V gene is TRBV7-2, the J gene TRBJ1-2; TRBD1 aligns across 8 bases. V shed 2 bases, J shed 8 bases, and the junction held 4 bases outside the gene matches. CDR1 is SGHTA and CDR2 is FQGNSA in the germline V gene. The CDR3 has 13 residues. The CDR3 loop reads CASSLQGARGYTF. CDR3 coding DNA: TGTGCCAGCAGCTTACAGGGGGCCCGAGGCTACACCTTC.

The chain links TRBV7-2 to TRBJ2-3, with 14 bases matching TRBD2. Germline V CDR1 and CDR2: SGHTA, FQGNSA. The ends lost 5 bases at V and 3 bases at J; junction bases unmatched: 4. The CDR3 is 16 amino acids. The CDR3 loop reads CASSRGTSGGTDTQYF. The CDR3 bases are TGTGCCAGCAGCCGCGGGACTAGCGGGGGTACAGATACGCAGTATTTT.